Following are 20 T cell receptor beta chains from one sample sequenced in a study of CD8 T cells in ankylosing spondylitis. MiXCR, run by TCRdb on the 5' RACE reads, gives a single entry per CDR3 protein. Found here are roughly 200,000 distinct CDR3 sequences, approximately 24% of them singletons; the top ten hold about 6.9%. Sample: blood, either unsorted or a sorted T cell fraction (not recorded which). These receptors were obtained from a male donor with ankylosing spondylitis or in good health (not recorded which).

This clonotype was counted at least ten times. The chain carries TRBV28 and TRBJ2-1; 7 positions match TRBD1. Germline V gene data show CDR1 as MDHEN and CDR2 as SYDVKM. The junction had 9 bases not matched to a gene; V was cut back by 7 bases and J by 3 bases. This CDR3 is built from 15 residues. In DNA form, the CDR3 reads TGTGCCAGCAATTACAGGGGAAGGGGCTACAATGAGCAGTTCTTC. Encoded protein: CASNYRGRGYNEQFF.

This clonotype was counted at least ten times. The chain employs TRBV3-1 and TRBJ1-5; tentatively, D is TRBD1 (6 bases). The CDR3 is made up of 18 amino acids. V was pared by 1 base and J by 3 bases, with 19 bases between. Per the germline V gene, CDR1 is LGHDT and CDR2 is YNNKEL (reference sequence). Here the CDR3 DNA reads TGTGCCAGCAGCCAAGCCCCAGTGACGGGGGCGCCCAATCAGCCCCAGCATTTT. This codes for CASSQAPVTGAPNQPQHF.

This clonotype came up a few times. The DNA of the CDR3 is TGTGCCAGCAGTAAAGGGTCGACCGGGACGCAGAACTCCTACGAGCAGTACTTC. Translation gives CASSKGSTGTQNSYEQYF. The rearrangement links TRBV6-1 to TRBJ2-7; D is tentatively TRBD1 or TRBD2 (5 bases each). The CDR3 totals 18 residues. Germline values: CDR1 MNHNS, CDR2 SASEGT. Trimming left V 5 bases short and J 0 bases short, with 23 bases between.

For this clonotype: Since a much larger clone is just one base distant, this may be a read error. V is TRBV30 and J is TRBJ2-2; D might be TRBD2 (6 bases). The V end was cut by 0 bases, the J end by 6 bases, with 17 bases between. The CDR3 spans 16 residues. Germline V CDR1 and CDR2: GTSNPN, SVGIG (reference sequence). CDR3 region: CAWSVLGPGGAGELFF. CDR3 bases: TGTGCCTGGAGTGTACTGGGCCCGGGCGGGGCCGGGGAGCTGTTTTTT.

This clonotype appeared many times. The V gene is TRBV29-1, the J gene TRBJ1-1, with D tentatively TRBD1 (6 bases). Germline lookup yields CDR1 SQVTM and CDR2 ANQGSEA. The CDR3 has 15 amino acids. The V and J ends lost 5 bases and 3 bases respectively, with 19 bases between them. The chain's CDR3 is CSVTGKLSRDTEAFF. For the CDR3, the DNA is TGCAGCGTTACAGGGAAGTTATCAAGGGACACTGAAGCTTTCTTT.

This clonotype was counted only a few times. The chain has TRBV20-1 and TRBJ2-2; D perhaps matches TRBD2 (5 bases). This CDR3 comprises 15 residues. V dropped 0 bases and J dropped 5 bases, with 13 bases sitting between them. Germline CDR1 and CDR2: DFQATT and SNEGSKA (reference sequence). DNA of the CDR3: TGCAGTGCTAGAGATACCCGGTCGGGGACCGGGGAGCTGTTTTTT. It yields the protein CSARDTRSGTGELFF.

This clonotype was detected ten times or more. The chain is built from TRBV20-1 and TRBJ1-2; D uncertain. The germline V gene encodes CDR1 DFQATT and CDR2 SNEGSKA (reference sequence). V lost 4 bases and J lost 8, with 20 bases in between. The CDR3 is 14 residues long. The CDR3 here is CSATHGGPARGYTF. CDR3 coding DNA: TGCAGTGCTACCCATGGAGGACCGGCTCGGGGCTACACCTTC.

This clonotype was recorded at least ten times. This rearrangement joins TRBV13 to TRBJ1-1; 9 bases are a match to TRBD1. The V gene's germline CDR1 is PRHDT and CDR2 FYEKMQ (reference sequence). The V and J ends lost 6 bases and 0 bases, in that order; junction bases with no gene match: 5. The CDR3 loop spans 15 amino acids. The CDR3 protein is CASSLTGGLNTEAFF. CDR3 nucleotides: TGTGCCAGCAGTCTTACAGGGGGCCTGAACACTGAAGCTTTCTTT.

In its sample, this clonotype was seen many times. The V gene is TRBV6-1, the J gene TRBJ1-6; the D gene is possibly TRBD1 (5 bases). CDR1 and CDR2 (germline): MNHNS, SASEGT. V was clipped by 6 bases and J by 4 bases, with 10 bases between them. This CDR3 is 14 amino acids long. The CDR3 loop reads CASSRTSYNSPLHF. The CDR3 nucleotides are TGTGCCAGCAGCCGGACATCTTATAATTCACCCCTCCACTTT.

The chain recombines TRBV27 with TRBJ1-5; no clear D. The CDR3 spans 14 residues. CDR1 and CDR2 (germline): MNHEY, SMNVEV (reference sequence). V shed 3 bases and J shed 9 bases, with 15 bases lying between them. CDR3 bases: TGTGCCAGCAGTTTGGCGGCGGGGAGGAGGCCCCAGCATTTT. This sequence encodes CASSLAAGRRPQHF.

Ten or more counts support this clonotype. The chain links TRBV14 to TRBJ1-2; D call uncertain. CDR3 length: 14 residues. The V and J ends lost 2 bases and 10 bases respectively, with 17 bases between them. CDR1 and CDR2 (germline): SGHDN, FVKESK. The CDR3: CASSQSRVLADYTF. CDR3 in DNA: TGTGCCAGCAGCCAATCTCGGGTCCTGGCCGACTACACCTTC.

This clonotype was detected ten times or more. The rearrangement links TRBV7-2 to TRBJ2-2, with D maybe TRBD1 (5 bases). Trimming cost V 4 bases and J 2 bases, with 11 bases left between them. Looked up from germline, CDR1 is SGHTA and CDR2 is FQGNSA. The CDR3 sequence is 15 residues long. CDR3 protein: CASSSDGANTGELFF. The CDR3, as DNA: TGTGCCAGCAGCTCGGATGGGGCTAACACCGGGGAGCTGTTTTTT.

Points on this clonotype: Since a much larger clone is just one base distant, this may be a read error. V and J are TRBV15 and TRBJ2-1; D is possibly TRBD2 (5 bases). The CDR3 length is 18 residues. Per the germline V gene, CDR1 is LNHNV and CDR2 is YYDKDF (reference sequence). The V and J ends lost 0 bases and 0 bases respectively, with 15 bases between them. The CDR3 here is CATSRDASRRPSYNEQFF. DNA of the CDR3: TGTGCCACCAGCAGAGATGCGTCGAGGAGGCCCTCCTACAATGAGCAGTTCTTC.

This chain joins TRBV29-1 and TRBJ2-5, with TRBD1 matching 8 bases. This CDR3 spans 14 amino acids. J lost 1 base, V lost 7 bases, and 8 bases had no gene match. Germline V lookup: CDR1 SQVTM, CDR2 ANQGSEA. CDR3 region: CSAPRGQVQETQYF. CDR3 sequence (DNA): TGCAGCGCTCCCCGGGGACAGGTCCAAGAGACCCAGTACTTC.

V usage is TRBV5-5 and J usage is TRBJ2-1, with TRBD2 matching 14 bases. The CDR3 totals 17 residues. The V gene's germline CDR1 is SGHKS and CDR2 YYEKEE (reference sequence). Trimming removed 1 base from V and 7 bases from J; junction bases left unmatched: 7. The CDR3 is CASSLFPGTSGSNEQFF. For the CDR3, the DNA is TGTGCCAGCAGCTTGTTTCCCGGGACTAGCGGGAGTAATGAGCAGTTCTTC.

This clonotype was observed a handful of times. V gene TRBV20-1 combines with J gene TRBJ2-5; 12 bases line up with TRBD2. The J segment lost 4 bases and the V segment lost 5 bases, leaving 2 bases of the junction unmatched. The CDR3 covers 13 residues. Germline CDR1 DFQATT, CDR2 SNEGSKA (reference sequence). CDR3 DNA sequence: TGCAGTGCTCCTAGCGGGAGGGTAGAGACCCAGTACTTC. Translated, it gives CSAPSGRVETQYF.

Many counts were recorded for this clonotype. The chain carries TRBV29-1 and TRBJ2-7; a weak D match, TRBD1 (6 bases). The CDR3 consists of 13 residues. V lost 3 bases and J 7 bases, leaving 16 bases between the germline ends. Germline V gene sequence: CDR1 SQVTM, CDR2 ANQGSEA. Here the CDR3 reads CSVDGQGLDEQYF. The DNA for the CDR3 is TGCAGCGTTGATGGGCAGGGGTTGGATGAGCAGTACTTC.

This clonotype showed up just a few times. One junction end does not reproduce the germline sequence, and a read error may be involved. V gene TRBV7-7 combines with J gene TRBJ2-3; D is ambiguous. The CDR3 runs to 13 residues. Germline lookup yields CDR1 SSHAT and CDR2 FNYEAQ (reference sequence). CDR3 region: CASSSGPGRTQYF. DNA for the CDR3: TGTGCTAGCAGCTCCGGACCCGGGCGGACGCAGTATTTT.

CDR3: CASSPPSQYGYTF. The CDR3 DNA sequence: TGTGCCAGCTCACCACCTTCACAGTATGGCTACACCTTC. This chain uses TRBV18 with TRBJ1-2; D not certain. The CDR3 consists of 13 residues. V was pared by 0 bases and J by 5 bases, with 7 bases between. CDR1 KGHSH and CDR2 LQKENI come from the germline V gene.

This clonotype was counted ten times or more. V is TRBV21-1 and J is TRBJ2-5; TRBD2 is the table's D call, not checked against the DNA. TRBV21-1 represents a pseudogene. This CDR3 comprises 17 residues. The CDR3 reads CASSILSLAGVFQTQYF. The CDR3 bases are TGTGCCAGCAGCATTTTAAGTCTAGCGGGAGTATTTCAGACCCAGTACTTC.